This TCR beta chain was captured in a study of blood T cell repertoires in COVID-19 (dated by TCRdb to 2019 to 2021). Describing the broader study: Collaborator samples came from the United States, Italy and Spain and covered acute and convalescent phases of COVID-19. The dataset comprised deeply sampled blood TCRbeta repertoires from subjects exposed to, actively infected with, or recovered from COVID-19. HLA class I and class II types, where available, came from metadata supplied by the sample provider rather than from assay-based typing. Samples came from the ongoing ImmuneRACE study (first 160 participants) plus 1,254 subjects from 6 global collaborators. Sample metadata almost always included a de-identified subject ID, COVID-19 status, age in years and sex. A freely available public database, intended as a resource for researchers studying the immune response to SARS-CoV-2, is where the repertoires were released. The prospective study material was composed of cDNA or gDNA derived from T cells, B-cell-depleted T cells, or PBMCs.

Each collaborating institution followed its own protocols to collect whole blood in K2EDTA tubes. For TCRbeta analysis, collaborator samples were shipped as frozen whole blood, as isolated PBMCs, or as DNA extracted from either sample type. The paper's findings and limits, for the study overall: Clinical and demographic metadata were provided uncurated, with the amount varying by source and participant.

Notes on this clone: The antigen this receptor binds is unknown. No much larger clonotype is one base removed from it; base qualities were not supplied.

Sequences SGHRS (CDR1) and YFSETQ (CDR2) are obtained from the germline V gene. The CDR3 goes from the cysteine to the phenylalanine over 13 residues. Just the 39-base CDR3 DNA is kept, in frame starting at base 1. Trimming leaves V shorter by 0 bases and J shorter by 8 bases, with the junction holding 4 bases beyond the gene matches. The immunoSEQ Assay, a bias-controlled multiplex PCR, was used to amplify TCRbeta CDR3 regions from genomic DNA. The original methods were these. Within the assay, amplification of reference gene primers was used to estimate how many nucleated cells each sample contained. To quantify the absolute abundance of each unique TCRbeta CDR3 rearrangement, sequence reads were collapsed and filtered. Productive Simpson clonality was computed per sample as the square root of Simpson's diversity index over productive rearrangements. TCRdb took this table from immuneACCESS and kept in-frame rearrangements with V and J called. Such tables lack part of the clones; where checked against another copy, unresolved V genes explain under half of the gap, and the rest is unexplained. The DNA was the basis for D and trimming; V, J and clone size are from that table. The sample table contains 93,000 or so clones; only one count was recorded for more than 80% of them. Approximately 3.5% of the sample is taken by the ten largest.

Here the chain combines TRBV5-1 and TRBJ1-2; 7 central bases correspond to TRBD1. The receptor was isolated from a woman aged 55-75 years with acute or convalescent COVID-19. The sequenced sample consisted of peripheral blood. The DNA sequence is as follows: TGCGCCAGCAGCTTGGGAGGGGGCCGAGGCTACACCTTC. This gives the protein CASSLGGGRGYTF.